This section outlines one TCR beta chain sequence together with its context. This record belongs to a study of shared clonotypes between healthy human individuals. Method: immunoSEQ multiplex PCR; TCRdb's copy keeps in-frame clones and lacks some. The table has roughly 2,500,000 clones, approximately 94% seen once. Germline V gene sequence: CDR1 MNHNS, CDR2 SASEGT. This CDR3 contains 14 residues. V was clipped by 6 bases and J by 5 bases, with 13 bases between them. Sequenced: naive CD4+ T cells from PBMCs. Indicated subset: CD45RA+ positively selected. The chain joins TRBV6-1 to TRBJ1-4, with unresolved D. The TCR sequence derives from a man aged 18-30 years in good health. Some clones in this sample may be carry-over from other donors' samples. CDR3 in amino acids: CASRPGGGNEKLFF. The DNA for the CDR3 is TGTGCCAGCAGGCCGGGAGGAGGGAATGAAAAACTGTTTTTT.